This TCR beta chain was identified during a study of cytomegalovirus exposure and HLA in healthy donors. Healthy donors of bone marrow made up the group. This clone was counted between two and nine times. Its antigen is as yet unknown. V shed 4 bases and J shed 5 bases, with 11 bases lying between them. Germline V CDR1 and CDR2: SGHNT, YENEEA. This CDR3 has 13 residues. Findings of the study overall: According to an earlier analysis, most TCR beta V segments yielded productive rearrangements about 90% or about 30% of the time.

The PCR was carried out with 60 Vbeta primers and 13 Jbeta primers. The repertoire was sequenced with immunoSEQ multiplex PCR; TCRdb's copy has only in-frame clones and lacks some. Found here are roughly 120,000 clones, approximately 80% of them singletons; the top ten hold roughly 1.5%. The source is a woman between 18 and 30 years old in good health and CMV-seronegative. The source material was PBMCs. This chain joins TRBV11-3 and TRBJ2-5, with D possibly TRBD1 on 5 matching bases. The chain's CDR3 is CASSSRWGETQYF. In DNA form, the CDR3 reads TGTGCCAGCAGCTCCAGGTGGGGCGAGACCCAGTACTTC.